This passage covers 7 T cell receptor beta chains from one sample sequenced in a study of somatic mutations in cytotoxic T cells in rheumatoid arthritis. Profiling relied on immunoSEQ multiplex PCR, and the TCRdb table lists in-frame clones only, not all of them. In the table there are approximately 20,000 clones, around 80% of which are singletons. The specimen sequenced was CD8+ T cells sorted from blood. All receptors derive from a woman aged 45-65 years in good health.

This rearrangement joins TRBV4-1 to TRBJ1-1, with a weak D call TRBD1 (6 bases). Germline CDR1 and CDR2: MGHRA and YSYEKL. V gave up 4 bases and J gave up 10 bases, with 10 bases separating them. The CDR3 consists of 11 residues. CDR3 DNA: TGCGCCAGCAGCCGAGCAGGGGTAGCTTTCTTT. It translates to CASSRAGVAFF.

V usage is TRBV6-5 and J usage is TRBJ1-2; possibly TRBD1 for D (5 bases). This CDR3 is built from 12 residues. Germline V CDR1 and CDR2: MNHEY, SVGAGI. V was pared by 5 bases and J by 5 bases, with 9 bases between. This chain's CDR3 is CASSPQGYGYTF. The DNA of the CDR3 is TGTGCCAGCAGTCCGCAGGGTTATGGCTACACCTTC.

The chain joins TRBV19 to TRBJ2-7; the D is unclear. Germline V gene lookup returns CDR1 LNHDA and CDR2 SQIVND (reference sequence). The CDR3 spans 13 residues. V gave up 6 bases and J gave up 1 base, with 10 bases separating them. The CDR3 protein is CASSEAFSYEQYF. CDR3 coding DNA: TGTGCCAGTAGCGAAGCGTTTTCCTACGAGCAGTACTTC.

J is TRBJ2-1 and V is TRBV2; D remains unclear. This CDR3 contains 14 residues. The germline V and J ends were trimmed by 3 bases and 9 bases, with 15 bases remaining between them. Germline loops: CDR1 SNHLY, CDR2 FYNNEI. CDR3 DNA: TGTGCCAGCAGTGATGGTCCCTACCTTAGTGAGCAGTTCTTC. Translating gives CASSDGPYLSEQFF. The full variable domain, its missing parts supplied by reference TRBV2 and TRBJ2-1, is EPEVTQTPSHQVTQMGQEVILRCVPISNHLYFYWYRQILGQKVEFLVSFYNNEISEKSEIFDDQFSVERPDGSNFTLKIRSTKLEDSAMYFCASSDGPYLSEQFFGPGTRLTVL.

This rearrangement joins TRBV6-5 to TRBJ2-5, with no clear D. CDR3 length: 15 amino acids. V shed 0 bases and J shed 5 bases, with 13 bases lying between them. Germline CDR1 and CDR2: MNHEY and SVGAGI. The CDR3 nucleotides read TGTGCCAGCAGTTACTCGATTTCTGGCAGCGAGACCCAGTACTTC. Protein sequence: CASSYSISGSETQYF.

The chain carries TRBV7-9 and TRBJ2-1; the D is unclear. This CDR3 is built from 13 residues. V was trimmed by 1 base and J by 4 bases, leaving 5 bases between them. Germline V lookup: CDR1 SEHNR, CDR2 FQNEAQ (reference sequence). The CDR3 here is CASSLVGYNEQFF. The CDR3 DNA follows: TGTGCCAGCAGCTTAGTCGGATACAATGAGCAGTTCTTC.

V gene TRBV7-9 combines with J gene TRBJ2-5; no firm D call. Gene TRBJ2-7 matches the end of the DNA better, so the J call may be wrong. CDR1 is SEHNR and CDR2 is FQNEAQ in the germline V gene (reference sequence). The CDR3 is 14 amino acids. The CDR3 here is CASSLASSSYEQYF. The DNA of the CDR3 is TGTGCCAGCAGCTTAGCGTCTAGCTCCTACGAGCAGTACTTC.